This T cell receptor (beta chain) is from a study of T cells in Graves' hyperthyroidism and ophthalmopathy. Regarding the study as a whole: Ophthalmopathy was told apart from stable hyperthyroidism by a 13 V-J model.

In its sample, this clonotype was seen many times. Its cognate antigen is unknown. V lost 5 bases and J 2 bases, leaving 15 bases between the germline ends. Germline V gene sequence: CDR1 SEHNR, CDR2 FQNEAQ (reference sequence). This CDR3 region has 15 residues. Regions amplified from RNA transcripts were the TCR beta CDR3 regions. The TCR CDR3 first-round RT-PCR relied on the HTBI primer set. TCRdb called the multiplex PCR reads again in MiXCR, with one record for every CDR3 protein. There are 89,000 or so distinct CDR3 sequences in the sample; 40% occur only once, and 10% to 13% lies in the top ten. The sample consisted of peripheral blood or thyroid tissue (not recorded which). This TCR was sampled from a woman under 40 with Graves' hyperthyroidism. The V gene is TRBV7-9, the J gene TRBJ1-2; tentatively, D is TRBD1 (5 bases). The CDR3 reads CASSHPMGLNYGYTF. CDR3 DNA: TGTGCCAGCAGCCATCCCATGGGACTCAACTATGGCTACACCTTC.